A selection of T cell receptor beta chains follows, all from one sample in a study of blood T cell repertoires in COVID-19. Here immunoSEQ multiplex PCR was the method, and the copy in TCRdb shows in-frame clones only, minus some. The sample carries under 170,000 clones, 87% recorded once. Sequencing was carried out using peripheral blood. These receptors all stem from a woman aged 55-70 years with active or convalescent COVID-19. The CDR3 runs from the conserved cysteine through the conserved F or W. The D gene is left open where the match is weak.

v_call: TRBV18
d_call: TRBD2
j_call: TRBJ2-1
cdr3_aa: CASSHGLAGGPYSYNEQFF

v_call: TRBV7-3
d_call: .
j_call: TRBJ2-1
cdr3_aa: CASSLGDSNNEQFF

v_call: TRBV4-3
d_call: .
j_call: TRBJ1-6
cdr3_aa: CASSQVSGQNSPLHF

v_call: TRBV27
d_call: TRBD1
j_call: TRBJ1-2
cdr3_aa: CASSPRQGAEGYGYTF

v_call: TRBV3-1/TRBV3-2
d_call: TRBD2
j_call: TRBJ2-1
cdr3_aa: CASSQGTRGVYNEQFF

v_call: TRBV15
d_call: .
j_call: TRBJ2-1
cdr3_aa: CATSRRVQVSYNEQFF

v_call: TRBV5-6
d_call: TRBD1
j_call: TRBJ1-1
cdr3_aa: CASSLWPGGYTEAFF

v_call: TRBV7-9
d_call: .
j_call: TRBJ1-5
cdr3_aa: CASSEQGTQPQHF

v_call: TRBV6-2/TRBV6-3
d_call: TRBD1
j_call: TRBJ2-4
cdr3_aa: CASSDKGQGYTKNIQYF

v_call: TRBV27
d_call: TRBD1
j_call: TRBJ1-4
cdr3_aa: CASSLAGGEKLFF

v_call: TRBV19
d_call: .
j_call: TRBJ2-7
cdr3_aa: CASSIRPRDDEQYF

v_call: TRBV4-1
d_call: TRBD2
j_call: TRBJ2-3
cdr3_aa: CASTYSGGEADTQYF

v_call: TRBV4-1
d_call: TRBD1
j_call: TRBJ2-7
cdr3_aa: CASSQDDRAGEQYF

v_call: TRBV18
d_call: TRBD2
j_call: TRBJ2-3
cdr3_aa: CASSPPVTSGGPRDTQYF

v_call: TRBV5-8
d_call: TRBD2
j_call: TRBJ2-3
cdr3_aa: CASTLIGVAGGADTQYF

v_call: TRBV6-5
d_call: .
j_call: TRBJ2-2
cdr3_aa: CASSRPGNTGELFF